What follows are 28 T cell receptor beta chains derived from one specimen sequenced in a study of metastatic and nonmetastatic thyroid tumors. Patients were all untreated before their thyroid surgery. TCRdb re-analyzed the PCR reads through MiXCR. In the table there are 12,000 to 15,000 clones, around 4% of which are singletons. The sample comprised tumor tissue. These receptors came from a female donor with papillary thyroid cancer or a benign thyroid nodule (not recorded which). Some clones in this sample may be carry-over from other donors' samples.

The rearrangement links TRBV6-1 to TRBJ1-2; perhaps TRBD1 as D (5 bases). Trimming removed 1 base from V and 7 bases from J, with 16 bases in between. Germline V lookup: CDR1 MNHNS, CDR2 SASEGT. The CDR3 spans 15 residues. The CDR3 DNA sequence: TGTGCCAGCAGTGAAGGGGTATGGCCGGGGGTTGGCTACACCTTC. The encoded protein is CASSEGVWPGVGYTF.

This clone was detected only a few times. The rearrangement links TRBV28 to TRBJ1-4; D is unclear. Trimming cost V 4 bases and J 4 bases, with 10 bases left between them. CDR3 length: 14 residues. The germline gives CDR1 MDHEN, CDR2 SYDVKM. The chain's CDR3 is CASSSRGLNEKLFF. The CDR3 DNA is TGTGCCAGCAGTTCTCGCGGGCTTAATGAAAAACTGTTTTTT.

This chain joins TRBV11-2 and TRBJ2-3; no clear D gene. In germline, CDR1 is SGHAT, CDR2 FQNNGV. The V end lost 5 bases, the J end lost 0 bases, and 15 bases lay between the germline ends. This CDR3 has 16 amino acids. CDR3 amino acids: CASSPRPSTSTDTQYF. The CDR3 coding sequence is TGTGCCAGCAGCCCCCGCCCCTCTACTAGCACAGATACGCAGTATTTT.

This clone has just a few counts. J is TRBJ1-2 and V is TRBV27; D possibly corresponds to TRBD1 (5 bases). CDR1 and CDR2 from the germline V gene are MNHEY and SMNVEV (reference sequence). The V and J ends lost 10 bases and 7 bases respectively, with 19 bases between them. This CDR3 spans 13 amino acids. The CDR3 sequence: CATITTAESGYTF. The CDR3 region has the DNA TGTGCCACAATCACGACAGCCGAGAGTGGCTACACCTTC.

This clone has more than one count but fewer than ten. The chain has TRBV7-3 and TRBJ2-1, with 7 bases lining up with TRBD1. This CDR3 is 15 amino acids long. The V and J ends lost 4 bases and 8 bases, in that order; junction bases with no gene match: 11. The germline CDR1 and CDR2 sequences are SGHTA and FQGTGA. For the CDR3, the DNA is TGTGCCAGCAGCTCACGACAGGGAATGTCCCATGAGCAGTTCTTC. This translates into CASSSRQGMSHEQFF.

This clone is categorized as medium-sized. This rearrangement joins TRBV20-1 to TRBJ1-1; D is ambiguous. Per the germline V gene, CDR1 is DFQATT and CDR2 is SNEGSKA (reference sequence). This CDR3 contains 14 residues. V was clipped by 6 bases and J by 3 bases, with 17 bases between them. CDR3 coding DNA: TGCAGTGCAACAAGCGCCGCGGGATACACTGAAGCTTTCTTT. Its translation is CSATSAAGYTEAFF.

Remarks on this clone: The junction departs from germline at one end; a sequencing error may be responsible. The CDR3 sequence: CASSPDPGLANEHHF. The CDR3 DNA sequence: TGCGCCAGCAGCCCGGATCCGGGACTAGCGAACGAGCATCACTTC. The chain carries TRBV5-1 and TRBJ2-7, with TRBD2 matching over 10 bases. The CDR3 has 15 residues. Looked up from germline, CDR1 is SGHRS and CDR2 is YFSETQ. Full variable domain (remainder filled in from reference TRBV5-1 and TRBJ2-7): KAGVTQTPRYLIKTRGQQVTLSCSPISGHRSVSWYQQTPGQGLQFLFEYFSETQRNKGNFPGRFSGRQFSNSRSEMNVSTLELGDSALYLCASSPDPGLANEHHFGPGTRLTVT.

This clone was seen more than once but under ten times. The chain joins TRBV20-1 to TRBJ2-7, with D unresolved. V lost 5 bases and J lost 1, with 15 bases in between. Germline lookup yields CDR1 DFQATT and CDR2 SNEGSKA (reference sequence). The CDR3 is 14 amino acids. The CDR3: CSAGRIGDSYEQYF. The CDR3 DNA sequence: TGCAGTGCTGGACGGATTGGGGATTCCTACGAGCAGTACTTC.

The chain combines TRBV7-2 with TRBJ2-5; D is perhaps TRBD1 (6 bases). Trimming cost V 6 bases and J 3 bases, with 11 bases left between them. CDR1 and CDR2 from the germline V gene are SGHTA and FQGNSA. The CDR3 runs to 13 residues. As DNA, the CDR3 is TGTGCCAGCAGAAAGGGGGTAAAAGAGACCCAGTACTTC. This gives the protein CASRKGVKETQYF.

This clone was recorded a few times. The V gene is TRBV6-1, the J gene TRBJ2-1; TRBD2 agrees at 8 bases. The CDR3 sequence is 14 residues long. The V and J ends lost 7 bases and 5 bases, in that order; junction bases with no gene match: 7. Germline loops: CDR1 MNHNS, CDR2 SASEGT. The DNA of the CDR3 is TGTGCCAGCACCCGGGGGGGGGCTAACAATGAGCAGTTCTTC. Its translation: CASTRGGANNEQFF.

This clone was seen more than once but under ten times. The J gene is TRBJ1-1, the V gene TRBV28; 8 positions agree with TRBD1. Germline trimming cut 6 bases from V and 3 bases from J; bases unmatched to any gene: 3. The CDR3 runs 13 residues. The germline CDR1 and CDR2 sequences are MDHEN and SYDVKM. In DNA form, the CDR3 reads TGTGCCAGCAGCCGACAGGGGTACACTGAAGCTTTCTTT. This translates into CASSRQGYTEAFF. Drawing the rest from reference TRBV28 and TRBJ1-1, the complete variable domain is DVKVTQSSRYLVKRTGEKVFLECVQDMDHENMFWYRQDPGLGLRLIYFSYDVKMKEKGDIPEGYSVSREKKERFSLILESASTNQTSMYLCASSRQGYTEAFFGQGTRLTVV.

This clone was recorded a few times. This chain connects TRBV19 to TRBJ2-2, with 7 bases fitting TRBD2. The V gene's germline CDR1 is LNHDA and CDR2 SQIVND (reference sequence). The CDR3 loop spans 12 amino acids. V lost 8 bases and J lost 4; bases outside the gene matches: 1. Here the CDR3 reads CASGGGTGELFF. The CDR3 nucleotides read TGTGCCAGTGGGGGGGGCACCGGGGAGCTGTTTTTT.

This clone occurred many times. Written as DNA, the CDR3 is TGTGCCAGCAGTTCCAGGCTCTATGGCTACACCTTC. This codes for CASSSRLYGYTF. The V call is TRBV28, the J call TRBJ1-2, with D unclear. CDR3 length: 12 amino acids. In germline, CDR1 is MDHEN, CDR2 SYDVKM. V lost 4 bases, J lost 4 bases, and 7 bases lay in between.

As to this clone: Within the sample, other DNA sequences also encode this same CDR3. The genes are TRBV2 and TRBJ1-1, with no clear D. CDR3 length equals 13 residues. Trimming pared 5 bases from V and 1 base from J, leaving 8 bases between. The germline gives CDR1 SNHLY, CDR2 FYNNEI. CDR3 sequence (DNA): TGTGCCAGCAGTCAAGGAGAGAACACTGAAGCTTTCTTT. This codes for CASSQGENTEAFF.

This clone is categorized as medium-sized. The chain is built from TRBV20-1 and TRBJ2-7, with a weak D call TRBD2 (5 bases). The germline V and J ends were trimmed by 3 bases and 0 bases, with 18 bases remaining between them. Germline-derived CDR1 and CDR2 are DFQATT and SNEGSKA (reference sequence). There are 16 residues in the CDR3. The CDR3 here is CSASTSSGINSYEQYF. CDR3 DNA: TGCAGTGCTAGCACCTCCAGCGGCATAAACTCCTACGAGCAGTACTTC.

This clone was counted only a few times. The chain joins TRBV6-1 to TRBJ2-7; no clear D gene. Trimming left V 2 bases short and J 0 bases short, with 11 bases between. The CDR3 has 15 amino acids. Per germline, CDR1 MNHNS and CDR2 SASEGT. The CDR3, as DNA: TGTGCCAGCAGTGAATTTCGGCAAAGCTCCTACGAGCAGTACTTC. It encodes CASSEFRQSSYEQYF.

As for this clone: One end of the junction fails to match germline, which may point to a read error. The chain links TRBV7-2 to TRBJ1-1; D uncertain. CDR3 length: 14 residues. Germline V gene lookup returns CDR1 SGHTA and CDR2 FQGNSA. CDR3 DNA: TGTTCCAGCAGCCAAAGGACCAGGAACACTGAAGCTTTCTTT. Protein: CSSSQRTRNTEAFF.

V and J are TRBV5-1 and TRBJ1-6; D unresolved. V lost 2 bases, J lost 8 bases, and 11 bases lay in between. The germline gives CDR1 SGHRS, CDR2 YFSETQ. The CDR3 is made up of 14 amino acids. CDR3 amino acids: CASSFAARDSPLHF. CDR3 nucleotides: TGCGCCAGCAGCTTCGCGGCGAGGGATTCACCCCTCCACTTT.

The rearrangement uses TRBV27 and TRBJ2-7; TRBD2 might be the D (7 bases). The germline V gene encodes CDR1 MNHEY and CDR2 SMNVEV (reference sequence). The CDR3 totals 15 residues. Trimming took off 5 bases at V and 4 bases at J, with 18 bases between the two ends. The CDR3 DNA sequence: TGTGCCAGCAGTAAGGGAGGGGGAGTATTTTACGAGCAGTACTTC. It specifies CASSKGGGVFYEQYF.

This clone was counted between two and nine times. V gene TRBV6-5 combines with J gene TRBJ2-3; no clear D gene. The length of the CDR3 is 15 residues. Germline CDR1 MNHEY, CDR2 SVGAGI. Trimming stripped 3 bases from V and 2 bases from J, with 12 bases between. CDR3 in amino acids: CASSYLRSATDTQYF. The DNA of the CDR3 is TGTGCCAGCAGTTATCTTAGGAGCGCCACAGATACGCAGTATTTT.

The chain recombines TRBV6-9 with TRBJ2-7, with D perhaps being TRBD1 or TRBD2 (6 bases each). V lost 3 bases and J 5 bases, leaving 17 bases between the germline ends. The CDR3 consists of 15 residues. CDR1 is MNHGY, CDR2 SVAAGI, per germline. The chain's CDR3 is CASSYGRRGFHEQYF. CDR3 sequence (DNA): TGTGCCAGCAGTTACGGACGGAGGGGGTTCCACGAGCAGTACTTC.

The CDR3 loop reads CASSPDTPSEQFF. The CDR3 bases are TGTGCCAGCAGTCCAGATACCCCGTCTGAGCAGTTCTTC. The V call is TRBV2, the J call TRBJ2-1; D is unresolved. Trimming shortened V by 5 bases and J by 9 bases, and 14 bases separated the two germline ends. Looked up from germline, CDR1 is SNHLY and CDR2 is FYNNEI. The CDR3 covers 13 residues.

The gene calls are TRBV5-1 and TRBJ2-7, with 8 bases lining up with TRBD1. This CDR3 is built from 16 residues. Germline CDR1 reads SGHRS; CDR2 reads YFSETQ. V gave up 3 bases and J gave up 5 bases; unmatched junction bases: 13. The CDR3 sequence is CASSYTGRQGFDEQYF. CDR3 bases: TGCGCCAGCAGCTACACGGGTCGACAGGGGTTCGACGAGCAGTACTTC.

This clone was detected only a few times. The V gene is TRBV7-2, the J gene TRBJ1-1; possibly TRBD1 for D (5 bases). Germline CDR1 is SGHTA and CDR2 is FQGNSA. This CDR3 comprises 14 residues. Deletions cut 1 base from V and 4 bases from J, with 10 bases between. CDR3 residues: CASSLVGGGTEAFF. The CDR3 nucleotides read TGTGCCAGCAGCTTAGTCGGGGGGGGCACTGAAGCTTTCTTT.

CDR3 sequence reads: CASSGTSGSPDTQYF. In DNA form, the CDR3 reads TGTGCCAGCAGTGGGACTAGCGGGAGCCCAGATACGCAGTATTTT. This chain links TRBV6-4 with TRBJ2-3; 13 nucleotides align to TRBD2. Germline loops: CDR1 MRHNA, CDR2 SNTAGT. The CDR3 loop spans 15 amino acids. V gave up 4 bases and J gave up 4 bases; unmatched junction bases: 2.

Comments on this clone: In the same sample, other DNA sequences code for this CDR3. V usage is TRBV6-1 and J usage is TRBJ1-1, with D maybe TRBD1 (5 bases). The ends were cut back, 5 bases at V and 7 bases at J, with 20 bases in the middle. Germline V lookup: CDR1 MNHNS, CDR2 SASEGT. The CDR3 has 15 residues. The CDR3 spells CASSLTGKGGGEAFF. The CDR3 DNA reads TGTGCCAGCAGTCTTACAGGTAAGGGAGGTGGTGAAGCTTTCTTT.

V is TRBV12-3 or TRBV12-4 and J is TRBJ1-1; tentatively, D is TRBD1 (6 bases). This CDR3 has 14 amino acids. Trimming took off 3 bases at V and 0 bases at J, with 8 bases between the two ends. In nucleotides, the CDR3 is TGTGCCAGCAGTTTTGGACAGATGAACACTGAAGCTTTCTTT. This codes for CASSFGQMNTEAFF.

The chain couples TRBV6-1 to TRBJ2-7; 11 nucleotides agree with TRBD1. The CDR3 totals 13 residues. The germline V gene encodes CDR1 MNHNS and CDR2 SASEGT. V dropped 7 bases and J dropped 5; count of bases not matched to a gene: 4. CDR3 sequence reads: CASIWTGGNEQYF. The CDR3 DNA reads TGTGCCAGCATCTGGACAGGGGGCAACGAGCAGTACTTC.